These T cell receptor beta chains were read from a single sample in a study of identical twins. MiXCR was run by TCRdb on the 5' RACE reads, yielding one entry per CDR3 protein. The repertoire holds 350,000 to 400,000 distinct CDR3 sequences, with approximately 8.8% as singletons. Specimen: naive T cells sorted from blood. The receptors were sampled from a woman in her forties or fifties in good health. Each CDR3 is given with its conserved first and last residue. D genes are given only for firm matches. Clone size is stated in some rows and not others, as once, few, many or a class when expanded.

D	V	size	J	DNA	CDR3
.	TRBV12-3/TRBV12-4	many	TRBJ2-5	TGTGCCAGCAGTTTTGGACTTGACAGAGGGATCACCCAGTACTTC	CASSFGLDRGITQYF
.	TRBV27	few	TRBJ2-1	TGTGCCAGCAGTTTTCTCAGCTCCTACAATGAGCAGTTCTTC	CASSFLSSYNEQFF
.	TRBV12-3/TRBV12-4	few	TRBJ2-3	TGTGCCAGCAGGTTAGCAGGGGACACAGATACGCAGTATTTT	CASRLAGDTDTQYF
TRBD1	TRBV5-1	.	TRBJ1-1	TGCGCCAGCAGCTTAGGGACAGGGAGCACTGAAGCTTTCTTT	CASSLGTGSTEAFF
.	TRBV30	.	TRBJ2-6	TGTGCCTGGAGACCTTCTGGGGCCAACGTCCTGACTTTC	CAWRPSGANVLTF
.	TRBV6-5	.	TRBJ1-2	TGTGCCAGCAGCCCCTGGCGGGCGGACTATGGCTACACCTTC	CASSPWRADYGYTF
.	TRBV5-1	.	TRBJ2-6	TGCGCCAGCAGCTTTACGGGGAGGACCTCTGGGGCCAACGTCCTGACTTTC	CASSFTGRTSGANVLTF
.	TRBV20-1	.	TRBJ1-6	TGCAGTGCTAAAGTGGCAGGGAATTCACCCCTCCACTTT	CSAKVAGNSPLHF
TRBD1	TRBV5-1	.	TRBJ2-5	TGCGCCAGCAGCTTGAGACGACAGGGAAGGGGGCAAGAGACCCAGTACTTC	CASSLRRQGRGQETQYF
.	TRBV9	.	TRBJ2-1	TGTGCCAGCAGCGCCGCCTCCAATGAGCAGTTCTTC	CASSAASNEQFF
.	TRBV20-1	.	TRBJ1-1	TGCAGTGCTAGAGATGGGGGGCGGGGCAGGGGAAACACTGAAGCTTTCTTT	CSARDGGRGRGNTEAFF
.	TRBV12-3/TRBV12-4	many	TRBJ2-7	TGTGCCAGCAGCGCCCTTTGGGGCTACGAGCAGTACTTC	CASSALWGYEQYF
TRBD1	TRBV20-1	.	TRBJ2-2	TGCAGTGCACACAGGGGGCCCGGGGAGCTGTTTTTT	CSAHRGPGELFF
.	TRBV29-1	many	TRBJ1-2	TGCAGCGTGGGGGAAGACTATGGCTACACCTTC	CSVGEDYGYTF
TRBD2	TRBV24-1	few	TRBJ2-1	TGTGCCACCAGTAAACTAGCGGGAGGGAACGATGAGCAGTTCTTC	CATSKLAGGNDEQFF
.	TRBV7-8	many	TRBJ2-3	TGTGCCAGCAGCGACAGGAGCCCCGACCCTACGCAGTATTTT	CASSDRSPDPTQYF
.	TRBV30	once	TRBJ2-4	TGTGCCTGGAGTACAACCGGGACTCTAAACTTC	CAWSTTGTLNF
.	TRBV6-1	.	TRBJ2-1	TGTGCCAGCAATACAGGATCTGGAATGGATGAGCAGTTCTTC	CASNTGSGMDEQFF
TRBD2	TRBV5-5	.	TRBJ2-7	TGTGCCAGCAGCTTGGCGGGAGGGCCCATCGAGCAGTACTTC	CASSLAGGPIEQYF
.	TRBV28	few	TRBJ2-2	TGTGCCAGCAGTTTGAGCGGACCCAGAGGTGCCGGGGAGCTGTTTTTT	CASSLSGPRGAGELFF
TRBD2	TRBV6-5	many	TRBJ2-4	TGTGCCAGCAGTTACCTGGTCCTAGCGGGAGACTGGGCCAAAAACATTCAGTACTTC	CASSYLVLAGDWAKNIQYF
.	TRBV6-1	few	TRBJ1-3	TGTGCCAGCAGTATCCCGACGGAAAACTCTGGAAACACCATATATTTT	CASSIPTENSGNTIYF
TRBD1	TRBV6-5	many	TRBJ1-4	TGTGCCAGCAGTTACGGGACAGGTTTCCAAAAACTGTTTTTT	CASSYGTGFQKLFF
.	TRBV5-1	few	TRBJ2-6	TGCGCCAGCAGCGGAGGGGGCTCTGGGGCCAACGTCCTGACTTTC	CASSGGGSGANVLTF
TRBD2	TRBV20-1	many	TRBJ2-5	TGCAGTGCCTCCGGGACTAGCGGGAGCTTCGTCGAGACCCAGTACTTC	CSASGTSGSFVETQYF
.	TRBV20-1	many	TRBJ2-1	TGCAGTGCTTCACGAAACCTCGGGGAGCAGTTCTTC	CSASRNLGEQFF
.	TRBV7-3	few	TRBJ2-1	TGTGCCAGCAGCCCATCAACCTCGGGACGCCAGTTCTTC	CASSPSTSGRQFF
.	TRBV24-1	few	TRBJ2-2	TGTGCCACCAGTGGCCCTCTTACGAACACCGGGGAGCTGTTTTTT	CATSGPLTNTGELFF
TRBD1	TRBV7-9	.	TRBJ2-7	TGTGCCAGCAGCCCGGACAGGGTTAGCTCCTACGAGCAGTACTTC	CASSPDRVSSYEQYF
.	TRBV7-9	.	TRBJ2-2	TGTGCCAGCAGCTCCCCGGGCCTTAGGGCCACCGGGGAGCTGTTTTTT	CASSSPGLRATGELFF
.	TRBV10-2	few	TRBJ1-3	TGCGCCAGCAGTGAGTCGGGGATTTTCTCTGGAAACACCATATATTTT	CASSESGIFSGNTIYF
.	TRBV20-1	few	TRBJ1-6	TGCAGTGCTAGGCCGGGCCAGAATAATTCACCCCTCCACTTT	CSARPGQNNSPLHF
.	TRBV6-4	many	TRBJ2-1	TGTGCCAGCAGTGACGGCGGGCCGCTCAATGAGCAGTTCTTC	CASSDGGPLNEQFF
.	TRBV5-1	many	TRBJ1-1	TGCGCCAGCAGCTTGTCCTCGGTTAACACTGAAGCTTTCTTT	CASSLSSVNTEAFF
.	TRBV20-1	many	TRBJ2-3	TGCAGTGCTAGAGAACAGGGCCGAGTCACAGATACGCAGTATTTT	CSAREQGRVTDTQYF
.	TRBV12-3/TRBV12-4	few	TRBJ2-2	TGTGCCAGCAGCTTAGTGGGGGTGCTGTTTTTT	CASSLVGVLFF
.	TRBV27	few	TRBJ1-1	TGTGCCAGCAGAGGGGGGCGAGGCACTGAAGCTTTCTTT	CASRGGRGTEAFF
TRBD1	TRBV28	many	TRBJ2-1	TGTGCCAGCAGCCAGACCGGGACAGGATACAATGAGCAGTTCTTC	CASSQTGTGYNEQFF
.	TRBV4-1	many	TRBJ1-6	TGCGCCAGCAGCCAAGGCTTGTGGGCGTCCTATAATTCACCCCTCCACTTT	CASSQGLWASYNSPLHF
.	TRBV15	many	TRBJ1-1	TGTGCCACCAGCCTCAGAGACACTGAAGCTTTCTTT	CATSLRDTEAFF
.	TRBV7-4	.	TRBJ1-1	TGTGCCAGCAGCTTAGAGGACGGATACACTGAAGCTTTCTTT	CASSLEDGYTEAFF
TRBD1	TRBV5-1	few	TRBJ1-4	TGCGCCAGCACCCTTCAAGGGACAGCGGATGAAAAACTGTTTTTT	CASTLQGTADEKLFF
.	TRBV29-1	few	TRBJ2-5	TGCAGCGTTGGAGAGGAGACCCAGTACTTC	CSVGEETQYF
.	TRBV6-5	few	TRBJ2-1	TGTGCCAGCAGTTACTCGGGACCTCCAAGGTACAATGAGCAGTTCTTC	CASSYSGPPRYNEQFF
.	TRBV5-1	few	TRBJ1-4	TGCGCCAGCAGCTTGGTAATCGGGGGGTTCAATGAAAAACTGTTTTTT	CASSLVIGGFNEKLFF
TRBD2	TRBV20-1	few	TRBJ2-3	TGCAGTGCTAGAGATCCCCTAGGACTAGCGGGAGATAGCACAGATACGCAGTATTTT	CSARDPLGLAGDSTDTQYF
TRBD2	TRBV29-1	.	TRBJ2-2	TGCAGCCCCATTATAGCGGGAGGGCCGGCGGGCGGGGAGCTGTTTTTT	CSPIIAGGPAGGELFF
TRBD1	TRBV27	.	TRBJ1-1	TGTGCCAGCAGTTATGGGACAGGGCGACCCCCCAACACTGAAGCTTTCTTT	CASSYGTGRPPNTEAFF
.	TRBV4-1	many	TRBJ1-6	TGCGCCACCCGAGGGAGAACAGCGAATAATTCACCCCTCCACTTT	CATRGRTANNSPLHF
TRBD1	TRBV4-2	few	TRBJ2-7	TGTGCCAGCAGCCCCGACAGGGGTTCCCCCTACGAGCAGTACTTC	CASSPDRGSPYEQYF
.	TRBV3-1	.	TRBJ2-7	TGTGCCAGCAGCCAATCGGTGGGTAGCTCCTACGAGCAGTACTTC	CASSQSVGSSYEQYF